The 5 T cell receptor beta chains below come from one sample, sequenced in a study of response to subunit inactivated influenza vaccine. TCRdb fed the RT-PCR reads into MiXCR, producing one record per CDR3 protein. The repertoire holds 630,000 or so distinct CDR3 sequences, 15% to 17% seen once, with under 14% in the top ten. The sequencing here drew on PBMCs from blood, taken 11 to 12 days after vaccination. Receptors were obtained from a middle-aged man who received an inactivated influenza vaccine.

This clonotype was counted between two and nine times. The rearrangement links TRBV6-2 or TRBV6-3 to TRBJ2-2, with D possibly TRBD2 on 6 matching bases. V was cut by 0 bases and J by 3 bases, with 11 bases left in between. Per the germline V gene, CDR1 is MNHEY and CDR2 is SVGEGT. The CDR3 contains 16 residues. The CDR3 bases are TGTGCCAGCAGTTACTCGAGGCGGGAATACACCGGGGAGCTGTTTTTT. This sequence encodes CASSYSRREYTGELFF.

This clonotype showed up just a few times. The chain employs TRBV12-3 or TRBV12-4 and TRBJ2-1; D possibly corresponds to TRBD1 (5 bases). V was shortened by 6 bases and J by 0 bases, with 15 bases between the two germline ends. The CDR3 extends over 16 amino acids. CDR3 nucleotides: TGTGCCAGCAGCCGACAGCCCAGGAGCTCCTACAATGAGCAGTTCTTC. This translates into CASSRQPRSSYNEQFF.

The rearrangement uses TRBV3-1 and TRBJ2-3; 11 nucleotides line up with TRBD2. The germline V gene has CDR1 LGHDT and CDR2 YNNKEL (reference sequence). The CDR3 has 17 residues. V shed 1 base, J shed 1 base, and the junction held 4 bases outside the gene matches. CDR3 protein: CASSQVTSGAGTDTQYF. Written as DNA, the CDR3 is TGTGCCAGCAGCCAAGTGACTAGCGGGGCCGGCACAGATACGCAGTATTTT.

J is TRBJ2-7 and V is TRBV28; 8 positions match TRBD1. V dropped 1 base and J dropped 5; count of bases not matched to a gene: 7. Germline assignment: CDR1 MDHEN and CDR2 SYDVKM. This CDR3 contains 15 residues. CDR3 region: CASSLSWTGLDEQYF. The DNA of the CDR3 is TGTGCCAGCAGTTTATCATGGACAGGGCTCGACGAGCAGTACTTC.

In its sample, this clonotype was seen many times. CDR3 DNA sequence: TGTGCCAGCAGTTTTAGCTTCCCCCGGCCCTTTCGAGACAGGGCCGCCTACGAGCAGTACTTC. It codes for CASSFSFPRPFRDRAAYEQYF. The gene calls are TRBV28 and TRBJ2-7, with 7 bases matching TRBD1. This CDR3 spans 21 amino acids. V lost 3 bases to trimming and J lost 2 bases; unmatched junction nucleotides: 25. Germline V gene data show CDR1 as MDHEN and CDR2 as SYDVKM.